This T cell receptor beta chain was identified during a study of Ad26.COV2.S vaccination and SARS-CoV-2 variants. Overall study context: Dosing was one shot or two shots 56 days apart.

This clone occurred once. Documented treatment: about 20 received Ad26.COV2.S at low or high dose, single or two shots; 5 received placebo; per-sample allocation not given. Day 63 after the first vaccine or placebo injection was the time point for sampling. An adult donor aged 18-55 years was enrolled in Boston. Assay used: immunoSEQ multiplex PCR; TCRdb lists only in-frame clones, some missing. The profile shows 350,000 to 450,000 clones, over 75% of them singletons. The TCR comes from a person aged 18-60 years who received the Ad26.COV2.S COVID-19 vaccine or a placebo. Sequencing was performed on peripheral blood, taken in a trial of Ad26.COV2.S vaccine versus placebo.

This CDR3 is CATSRDANTGELFF. The CDR3 nucleotides are TGTGCCACCAGCAGAGATGCAAACACCGGGGAGCTGTTTTTT. The chain has TRBV15 and TRBJ2-2; D ambiguous. The germline V gene has CDR1 LNHNV and CDR2 YYDKDF (reference sequence). The CDR3 has 14 amino acids. V was pared by 0 bases and J by 2 bases, with 4 bases between.